Below are 30 T cell receptor beta chains sequenced from a single sample in a study of blood T cell repertoires in COVID-19. Assay used: immunoSEQ multiplex PCR; TCRdb lists only in-frame clones, some missing. The data contain hundreds of thousands of clones, 90% of them singletons. Sequencing was carried out using PBMCs or T cells enriched from blood (not recorded which). The receptors come from a young woman with acute COVID-19.

This sequence joins TRBV25-1 and TRBJ2-1, with no clear D. The germline V and J ends were trimmed by 6 bases and 3 bases, with 9 bases remaining between them. This CDR3 comprises 13 residues. Germline V lookup: CDR1 MGHDK, CDR2 SYGVNS. This chain's CDR3 is CASREADYNEQFF. CDR3 in DNA: TGTGCCAGCAGAGAGGCAGACTACAATGAGCAGTTCTTC.

This clone was seen a handful of times. V is TRBV5-1 and J is TRBJ1-1; 9 positions match TRBD1. This CDR3 has 17 amino acids. V lost 4 bases and J lost 0; bases outside the gene matches: 10. The germline gives CDR1 SGHRS, CDR2 YFSETQ. The CDR3 is CASSQGQGAFMNTEAFF. The CDR3, as DNA: TGCGCCAGCAGCCAGGGACAGGGCGCTTTCATGAACACTGAAGCTTTCTTT.

The rearrangement links TRBV28 to TRBJ1-6; 8 bases are a match to TRBD1. After removal of 4 bases from V and 13 bases from J, the junction contained 9 bases not matched to a gene. The CDR3 consists of 14 residues. Germline values: CDR1 MDHEN, CDR2 SYDVKM. CDR3 in amino acids: CASSYGQGNPPLHF. CDR3 coding DNA: TGTGCCAGCAGTTACGGACAGGGCAACCCTCCCCTCCACTTT. Drawing the rest from reference TRBV28 and TRBJ1-6, the complete variable domain is DVKVTQSSRYLVKRTGEKVFLECVQDMDHENMFWYRQDPGLGLRLIYFSYDVKMKEKGDIPEGYSVSREKKERFSLILESASTNQTSMYLCASSYGQGNPPLHFGNGTRLTVT.

The V and J genes are TRBV15 and TRBJ1-2; D is unresolved. The CDR3 has 15 residues. CDR1 LNHNV and CDR2 YYDKDF come from the germline V gene (reference sequence). V was trimmed by 4 bases and J by 0 bases, leaving 12 bases between them. The CDR3 loop is CATSNPDNPNYGYTF. The CDR3 DNA is TGTGCCACCAGCAATCCCGACAATCCTAACTATGGCTACACCTTC. The entire variable domain, with the rest obtained from reference TRBV15 and TRBJ1-2, is as follows: DAMVIQNPRYQVTQFGKPVTLSCSQTLNHNVMYWYQQKSSQAPKLLFHYYDKDFNNEADTPDNFQSRRPNTSFCFLDIRSPGLGDTAMYLCATSNPDNPNYGYTFGSGTRLTVV.

The rearrangement links TRBV28 to TRBJ2-7; possibly TRBD1 for D (6 bases). The CDR3 is 14 amino acids. Trimming took off 4 bases at V and 1 base at J, with 11 bases between the two ends. Germline loops: CDR1 MDHEN, CDR2 SYDVKM. The CDR3 spells CASSSKDRSYEQYF. CDR3 nucleotides: TGTGCCAGCAGTTCCAAAGACAGGTCCTACGAGCAGTACTTC.

The V gene is TRBV27, the J gene TRBJ2-7, with D possibly matching TRBD2 (6 bases). This CDR3 region has 19 residues. Germline V CDR1 and CDR2: MNHEY, SMNVEV (reference sequence). Between the trimmed V and J ends, which lost 3 bases and 1 base, there was a span of 25 bases. DNA for the CDR3: TGTGCCAGCAGTTTTTCCCGCCCGAAACCGGGACTCGAGTCCTACGAGCAGTACTTC. Its translation: CASSFSRPKPGLESYEQYF.

V gene TRBV7-2 combines with J gene TRBJ2-7; 9 bases are shared with TRBD2. The CDR3 contains 15 residues. Germline V gene lookup returns CDR1 SGHTA and CDR2 FQGNSA. V lost 0 bases to trimming and J lost 7 bases; unmatched junction nucleotides: 7. CDR3: CASSLAGTSSREQYF. DNA of the CDR3: TGTGCCAGCAGCTTAGCGGGGACTAGCTCCCGGGAGCAGTACTTC.

The rearrangement joins TRBV6-5 to TRBJ2-7; weak D call: TRBD2 (6 bases). The CDR3 spans 13 residues. Germline V CDR1 and CDR2: MNHEY, SVGAGI. V dropped 4 bases and J dropped 9 bases, with 16 bases sitting between them. Here the CDR3 reads CASSSLQGGRQYF. CDR3 bases: TGTGCCAGCAGTTCCCTGCAGGGAGGCCGGCAGTACTTC.

V usage is TRBV21-1 and J usage is TRBJ1-6. TRBV21-1 corresponds to a pseudogene. This CDR3 spans 9 amino acids. The CDR3 DNA follows: TGTGCGGTAGATTCACCCCTCCACTTT. Translating gives CAVDSPLHF.

Here the CDR3 reads CASSPPGGDRDTDTQYF. The CDR3 bases are TGTGCCAGCAGCCCCCCGGGGGGGGACAGGGACACAGATACGCAGTATTTT. This sequence joins TRBV14 and TRBJ2-3; a possible D gene is TRBD1 (9 bases). Trimming took off 4 bases at V and 2 bases at J, with 19 bases between the two ends. Germline V gene data show CDR1 as SGHDN and CDR2 as FVKESK. There are 17 residues in the CDR3.

The V and J genes are TRBV10-1 and TRBJ1-1, with D perhaps matching TRBD1 (6 bases). Germline CDR1 WNHNN, CDR2 SYGVQD (reference sequence). Trimming removed 7 bases at V and 7 bases at J, with 16 bases between. The CDR3 runs 13 residues. This CDR3 reads CASKDSFESEAFF. The CDR3 coding sequence is TGCGCCAGCAAGGACAGCTTTGAGAGTGAAGCTTTCTTT.

This chain connects TRBV19 to TRBJ2-3, with 8 bases identical to TRBD2. The CDR3 length is 19 residues. Germline-derived CDR1 and CDR2 are LNHDA and SQIVND (reference sequence). V lost 6 bases, J lost 0 bases, and 17 bases stayed unmatched. The CDR3 DNA reads as TGTGCCAGTAGGTCTCTTTCCTGGCGGGAGGACACTAGCACAGATACGCAGTATTTT. This translates into CASRSLSWREDTSTDTQYF.

This chain uses TRBV6-5 with TRBJ1-5; D is possibly TRBD1 (5 bases). The length of the CDR3 is 15 residues. V lost 6 bases to trimming and J lost 3 bases, with 15 bases between them. From germline, CDR1 is MNHEY and CDR2 SVGAGI. In DNA, the CDR3 is TGTGCCAGCAGGTTGGACGACAGAAACAATCAGCCCCAGCATTTT. It specifies CASRLDDRNNQPQHF.

The rearrangement links TRBV19 to TRBJ2-5; 8 nucleotides agree with TRBD1. Germline V gene lookup returns CDR1 LNHDA and CDR2 SQIVND (reference sequence). CDR3 size: 14 residues. V lost 5 bases, J lost 0 bases, and 2 bases stayed unmatched. CDR3 region: CASSVDRDQETQYF. The CDR3 bases are TGTGCCAGTAGTGTGGACAGGGACCAAGAGACCCAGTACTTC.

The chain recombines TRBV19 with TRBJ2-5, with TRBD2 matching 14 bases. The CDR3 is made up of 19 amino acids. Unmatched junction bases numbered 10, after V lost 0 bases and J lost 4 bases. Germline V gives CDR1 LNHDA, CDR2 SQIVND (reference sequence). This chain's CDR3 is CASSIDSPGLAGVRETQYF. The DNA for the CDR3 is TGTGCCAGTAGTATAGATTCCCCGGGACTAGCGGGAGTTCGAGAGACCCAGTACTTC. Supplemented by reference TRBV19 and TRBJ2-5, the full variable domain reads DGGITQSPKYLFRKEGQNVTLSCEQNLNHDAMYWYRQDPGQGLRLIYYSQIVNDFQKGDIAEGYSVSREKKESFPLTVTSAQKNPTAFYLCASSIDSPGLAGVRETQYFGPGTRLLVL.

The gene calls are TRBV6-1 and TRBJ2-6; D not certain. Germline V CDR1 and CDR2: MNHNS, SASEGT. The CDR3 covers 17 residues. The V end lost 2 bases, the J end lost 1 base, and 12 bases lay between the germline ends. The CDR3 region is CASSESADSSGANVLTF. The CDR3 nucleotides are TGTGCCAGCAGTGAATCTGCAGATTCTTCTGGGGCCAACGTCCTGACTTTC.

The table lists this clone with a count of one. The chain is built from TRBV29-1 and TRBJ2-7, with TRBD2 as a possible D gene (5 bases). Deletions cut 6 bases from V and 5 bases from J, with 20 bases between. The CDR3 extends over 14 amino acids. Germline CDR1 SQVTM, CDR2 ANQGSEA. CDR3 sequence reads: CSVLPKFGVNEQYF. CDR3 coding DNA: TGCAGCGTCTTGCCAAAGTTCGGGGTAAACGAGCAGTACTTC.

The chain links TRBV5-1 to TRBJ1-3; 7 nucleotides align to TRBD1. This CDR3 has 16 amino acids. The J segment lost 0 bases and the V segment lost 3 bases, leaving 6 bases of the junction unmatched. From germline, CDR1 is SGHRS and CDR2 YFSETQ. The CDR3 is CASSSGQLSSGNTIYF. In nucleotides, the CDR3 is TGCGCCAGCAGCTCGGGACAGCTGAGCTCTGGAAACACCATATATTTT.

The chain links TRBV5-1 to TRBJ2-1; TRBD2 matches 12 bases. V lost 4 bases to trimming and J lost 4 bases; unmatched junction nucleotides: 3. Germline assignment: CDR1 SGHRS and CDR2 YFSETQ. This CDR3 contains 15 residues. CDR3 DNA sequence: TGCGCCAGCAGCCGGACTAGCGGGGTTTACAATGAGCAGTTCTTC. Encoded protein: CASSRTSGVYNEQFF.

The genes are TRBV18 and TRBJ2-5; TRBD2 aligns across 7 bases. The CDR3 length is 15 residues. V gave up 2 bases and J gave up 5 bases; unmatched junction bases: 8. Germline V gene data show CDR1 as KGHSH and CDR2 as LQKENI. CDR3 loop: CASSPNPGRGETQYF. The DNA of the CDR3 is TGTGCCAGCTCACCAAACCCCGGGCGGGGGGAGACCCAGTACTTC.

This sequence joins TRBV18 and TRBJ2-2, with TRBD1 identical over 10 bases. Germline V gives CDR1 KGHSH, CDR2 LQKENI. Losses at the gene ends were 4 bases for V and 5 bases for J; bases not matched to a gene: 7. The CDR3 consists of 16 residues. CDR3 sequence (DNA): TGTGCCAGCTCACTTCAAATGGGACAGGGGACCGGGGAGCTGTTTTTT. Its protein is CASSLQMGQGTGELFF.

V and J are TRBV5-1 and TRBJ1-1; TRBD1 agrees at 7 bases. V was pared by 3 bases and J by 0 bases, with 14 bases of the junction left unmatched. The germline V gene encodes CDR1 SGHRS and CDR2 YFSETQ. The CDR3 spans 18 residues. The CDR3 coding sequence is TGCGCCAGCAGCTACCACTCAGGGGGGAGAATTATGAACACTGAAGCTTTCTTT. It encodes CASSYHSGGRIMNTEAFF.

The chain couples TRBV2 to TRBJ2-1; 15 positions agree with TRBD2. Germline CDR1 SNHLY, CDR2 FYNNEI. The CDR3 extends over 23 amino acids. Trimming at V came to 8 bases and at J to 4 bases, leaving 27 bases not matched to a gene. This CDR3 is CASGGQEYFKGTSGRTTYNEQFF. CDR3 in DNA: TGTGCCAGCGGGGGACAGGAGTATTTTAAGGGGACTAGCGGGAGGACTACGTACAATGAGCAGTTCTTC.

The rearrangement joins TRBV11-2 to TRBJ2-1; 10 bases agree with TRBD2. CDR1 and CDR2 from the germline V gene are SGHAT and FQNNGV. This CDR3 has 16 residues. With 1 base clipped from V and 6 bases from J, the junction kept 6 bases outside the gene matches. The CDR3, as DNA: TGTGCCAGCAGCTTAGTGCCGGGACTAGCGACCAATGAGCAGTTCTTC. Its translation is CASSLVPGLATNEQFF.

The chain joins TRBV12-5 to TRBJ2-7; 12 bases are shared with TRBD2. This CDR3 contains 16 residues. V lost 4 bases, J lost 7 bases, and 11 bases stayed unmatched. Germline CDR1 is LGHNT and CDR2 is FRNRAP. CDR3 sequence (DNA): TGTGCTAGTGGTTACTCTAGCGGGAGGGCCTTTGGAGAGCAGTACTTC. It is translated as CASGYSSGRAFGEQYF.

V is TRBV9 and J is TRBJ2-7; D is unresolved. This CDR3 is 15 amino acids long. The germline V and J ends were trimmed by 5 bases and 3 bases, with 18 bases remaining between them. Germline lookup yields CDR1 SGDLS and CDR2 YYNGEE. The CDR3 DNA follows: TGTGCCAGCAGTGAATCGGCGGCAGAAGGCTACGAGCAGTACTTC. It is translated as CASSESAAEGYEQYF.

This clone was counted a single time. As DNA, the CDR3 is TGTGCCAGCTCACCGAGGGGCAGGGGTAGCAATCAGCCCCAGCATTTT. It specifies CASSPRGRGSNQPQHF. The chain joins TRBV18 to TRBJ1-5; TRBD1 might be the D (6 bases). The V gene's germline CDR1 is KGHSH and CDR2 LQKENI. The CDR3 runs 16 residues. V was shortened by 3 bases and J by 0 bases, with 12 bases between the two germline ends. Complete variable domain (other parts from reference TRBV18 and TRBJ1-5): NAGVMQNPRHLVRRRGQEARLRCSPMKGHSHVYWYRQLPEEGLKFMVYLQKENIIDESGMPKERFSAEFPKEGPSILRIQQVVRGDSAAYFCASSPRGRGSNQPQHFGDGTRLSIL.

The rearrangement uses TRBV4-2 and TRBJ1-2; D is unclear. From germline, CDR1 is LGHNA and CDR2 YNFKEQ. V lost 0 bases and J 0 bases, leaving 8 bases between the germline ends. This CDR3 comprises 15 residues. CDR3 DNA sequence: TGTGCCAGCAGCCAAGATCCCGGGGCTAACTATGGCTACACCTTC. Its protein product is CASSQDPGANYGYTF.

The chain recombines TRBV6-5 with TRBJ2-1; 11 positions match TRBD2. The CDR3 is 15 residues long. Germline CDR1 and CDR2: MNHEY and SVGAGI. With V trimmed by 4 bases and J by 7 bases, 6 bases remained unmatched. The CDR3 here is CASSFLAGGRNEQFF. CDR3 bases: TGTGCCAGCAGTTTTCTAGCGGGAGGTCGTAATGAGCAGTTCTTC.

This chain uses TRBV29-1 with TRBJ2-1, with D tentatively TRBD1 (5 bases). Germline values: CDR1 SQVTM, CDR2 ANQGSEA. Trimming took off 3 bases at V and 7 bases at J, with 13 bases between the two ends. The CDR3 has 13 residues. CDR3 amino acids: CSVDRAGANEQFF. CDR3 DNA: TGCAGCGTTGACAGGGCAGGTGCTAATGAGCAGTTCTTC.